Presented here are 17 T cell receptor beta chains from one specimen sequenced in a study of shared clonotypes between healthy human individuals. TCRdb's table, derived via immunoSEQ multiplex PCR, lists solely in-frame clones and lacks some. Altogether some 530,000 clones are present, roughly 80% being singletons, with the ten largest covering approximately 11%. Sequenced material: PBMCs. Receptors were obtained from a woman aged 40 to 50 in good health. Some clones in this sample may be carry-over from other donors' samples.

Points on this clone: A read error is likely here: a far larger clone is one base away. Other DNA sequences in this sample translate to the same CDR3. The chain employs TRBV5-4 and TRBJ2-7; maybe TRBD2 (7 bases). Deletions cut 5 bases from V and 6 bases from J, with 18 bases between. Per the germline V gene, CDR1 is SGHNT and CDR2 is YYREEE (reference sequence). The CDR3 contains 14 residues. CDR3 nucleotides: TGTGCCAGCAGACCCACGGGGGAGGGGGTCGAGCAGTACTTC. This gives the protein CASRPTGEGVEQYF.

About this clone: With a far larger clone one base away, a read error is the likely cause. Other DNA variants within this sample encode the same CDR3. CDR3 in amino acids: CSVEKGGTEAFF. The CDR3, as DNA: TGCAGCGTTGAAAAGGGTGGAACTGAAGCTTTCTTT. This sequence joins TRBV29-1 and TRBJ1-1; D unclear. CDR3 length equals 12 residues. From germline, CDR1 is SQVTM and CDR2 ANQGSEA. V lost 2 bases, J lost 5 bases, and 9 bases lay in between.

This rearrangement joins TRBV6-5 to TRBJ1-2; the match to TRBD1 covers 8 bases. Trimming removed 2 bases from V and 4 bases from J; junction bases left unmatched: 6. The germline gives CDR1 MNHEY, CDR2 SVGAGI. The CDR3 length is 15 residues. The CDR3 sequence: CASSYGSGGVYGYTF. The CDR3, as DNA: TGTGCCAGCAGTTACGGTTCAGGGGGCGTCTATGGCTACACCTTC.

The V call is TRBV6-5, the J call TRBJ1-1; weak D call: TRBD1 (6 bases). V was shortened by 6 bases and J by 3 bases, with 17 bases between the two germline ends. Per the germline V gene, CDR1 is MNHEY and CDR2 is SVGAGI. The CDR3 is made up of 15 amino acids. In DNA form, the CDR3 reads TGTGCCAGCAGACCGCTAAGGACAGACTACACTGAAGCTTTCTTT. Translated: CASRPLRTDYTEAFF.

The rearrangement uses TRBV27 and TRBJ2-7; a possible D gene is TRBD1 (5 bases). The V and J ends lost 5 bases and 4 bases respectively, with 12 bases between them. CDR1 MNHEY and CDR2 SMNVEV come from the germline V gene (reference sequence). CDR3 length: 13 amino acids. CDR3 protein: CASSLLQGYEQYF. As DNA, the CDR3 is TGTGCCAGCAGTCTACTCCAGGGATACGAGCAGTACTTC.

This sequence joins TRBV6-5 and TRBJ2-5; tentatively, D is TRBD1 (6 bases). The CDR3 is 12 amino acids. V lost 5 bases and J 4 bases, leaving 8 bases between the germline ends. Germline lookup yields CDR1 MNHEY and CDR2 SVGAGI. The CDR3 sequence: CASSTGRETQYF. The DNA of the CDR3 is TGTGCCAGCAGTACAGGGAGAGAGACCCAGTACTTC.

The chain combines TRBV2 with TRBJ1-1; D is perhaps TRBD1 (5 bases). This CDR3 region has 13 residues. Germline V gives CDR1 SNHLY, CDR2 FYNNEI. The V end was cut by 6 bases, the J end by 1 base, with 9 bases between. The DNA of the CDR3 is TGTGCCAGCAGAGCCGACAGGAACACTGAAGCTTTCTTT. This encodes CASRADRNTEAFF.

The V and J genes are TRBV6-5 and TRBJ2-2; perhaps TRBD1 as D (6 bases). Germline-derived CDR1 and CDR2 are MNHEY and SVGAGI. Trimming took 5 bases from V and 4 from J, leaving 14 bases between them. The CDR3 totals 15 residues. CDR3 residues: CASSPLTGITGELFF. CDR3 DNA: TGTGCCAGCAGTCCTCTTACAGGGATCACCGGGGAGCTGTTTTTT.

This clone came up a few times. A far larger clone lies a single base away; this is likely a read error. The V gene is TRBV30, the J gene TRBJ1-5; D ambiguous. The V gene's germline CDR1 is GTSNPN and CDR2 SVGIG (reference sequence). Trimming took off 6 bases at V and 5 bases at J, with 17 bases between the two ends. The CDR3 contains 14 residues. In DNA form, the CDR3 reads TGTGCCTGTAGTAACGGGGTGGGAGATCAGCCCCAGCATTTT. Protein: CACSNGVGDQPQHF.

This chain uses TRBV5-6 with TRBJ1-2; D unresolved. Germline CDR1 reads SGHDT; CDR2 reads YYEEEE. V was shortened by 0 bases and J by 3 bases, with 3 bases between the two germline ends. The CDR3 has 12 amino acids. Here the CDR3 DNA reads TGTGCCAGCAGCTTGGGGGACTATGGCTACACCTTC. Encoded protein: CASSLGDYGYTF.

This clone was counted between two and nine times. The rearrangement uses TRBV6-1 and TRBJ1-2; possibly TRBD1 for D (6 bases). Germline V gene sequence: CDR1 MNHNS, CDR2 SASEGT. V was cut by 5 bases and J by 9 bases, with 19 bases left in between. This CDR3 spans 14 amino acids. This chain's CDR3 is CASSHLGGGASYTF. In DNA form, the CDR3 reads TGTGCCAGCAGTCACCTTGGGGGGGGCGCGAGCTACACCTTC.

The V gene is TRBV7-8, the J gene TRBJ2-1; D gene unclear. Germline values: CDR1 SGHVS, CDR2 FQNEAQ. The V end lost 5 bases, the J end lost 8 bases, and 10 bases lay between the germline ends. This CDR3 has 12 amino acids. The CDR3 coding sequence is TGTGCCAGCAGCCCTGGACGGGATGAGCAGTTCTTC. This sequence encodes CASSPGRDEQFF.

The rearrangement uses TRBV28 and TRBJ1-5; 7 bases agree with TRBD1. CDR1 and CDR2 (germline): MDHEN, SYDVKM. The CDR3 sequence is 14 residues long. V lost 4 bases and J lost 7; bases outside the gene matches: 7. This CDR3 is CASSSPTGIQPQHF. As DNA, the CDR3 is TGTGCCAGCAGTTCCCCGACAGGGATACAGCCCCAGCATTTT.

Worth noting for this clone: With only one base between it and a far larger clone, this is likely a read error. In the same sample, other DNA sequences code for this CDR3. The chain has TRBV5-4 and TRBJ2-1; D is possibly TRBD2 (6 bases). CDR3 size: 15 residues. Germline CDR1 and CDR2: SGHNT and YYREEE (reference sequence). The CDR3 coding sequence is TGTGCCAGTAGCTTCGTAAGCGGGCCGGTCAATGAGCAGTTCTTC. Residues: CASSFVSGPVNEQFF.

The chain has TRBV2 and TRBJ2-6; 8 nucleotides align to TRBD2. The CDR3 is 17 residues long. CDR1 is SNHLY, CDR2 FYNNEI, per germline. V gave up 8 bases and J gave up 0 bases; unmatched junction bases: 9. CDR3 nucleotides: TGTGCCAGCGGGAAGCCTAGCGGGCTCTCTGGGGCCAACGTCCTGACTTTC. This encodes CASGKPSGLSGANVLTF.

This chain uses TRBV25-1 with TRBJ1-4; D is unresolved. V lost 3 bases and J 7 bases, leaving 12 bases between the germline ends. This CDR3 has 14 residues. CDR1 is MGHDK and CDR2 is SYGVNS in the germline V gene. The CDR3 loop is CASSEGREVEKLFF. CDR3 coding DNA: TGTGCCAGCAGTGAGGGTAGGGAGGTTGAAAAACTGTTTTTT. Full variable domain (rest looked up from reference TRBV25-1 and TRBJ1-4): EADIYQTPRYLVIGTGKKITLECSQTMGHDKMYWYQQDPGMELHLIHYSYGVNSTEKGDLSSESTVSRIRTEHFPLTLESARPSHTSQYLCASSEGREVEKLFFGSGTQLSVL.

The chain has TRBV5-1 and TRBJ1-4; 10 bases are a match to TRBD1. V was clipped by 3 bases and J by 14 bases; unmatched bases: 13. Germline V lookup: CDR1 SGHRS, CDR2 YFSETQ. The CDR3 is 15 amino acids. CDR3 sequence reads: CASSSGQGEMAFLFF. DNA for the CDR3: TGCGCCAGCAGCTCCGGACAGGGGGAAATGGCTTTCCTGTTTTTT.